One sample yielded the 10 T cell receptor beta chains listed below, sequenced in a study of control samples from healthy donors and cancer patients. Clones were read by immunoSEQ multiplex PCR, and TCRdb kept only the in-frame ones, dropping some. The sample lists about 410,000 clones, about nine tenths seen once, with 5.5% to 8% in the top ten. Sequenced: PBMCs. Receptor source: a man between 35 and 55 years old with head and neck cancer.

This sequence joins TRBV28 and TRBJ2-3, with 16 bases that match TRBD2. The CDR3 spans 17 residues. Germline V gives CDR1 MDHEN, CDR2 SYDVKM. The ends lost 2 bases at V and 4 bases at J; junction bases unmatched: 3. CDR3 nucleotides: TGTGCCAGCAGTTTACCGGGGACTAGCGGGAGGGCAGATACGCAGTATTTT. This sequence encodes CASSLPGTSGRADTQYF.

Details on this clone: This sample also contains other DNA sequences that code for the same CDR3. The chain is built from TRBV11-2 and TRBJ1-1; D remains unclear. Trimming removed 2 bases at V and 8 bases at J, with 6 bases between. Germline V gene lookup returns CDR1 SGHAT and CDR2 FQNNGV. The CDR3 spans 11 residues. CDR3: CASSLLGEAFF. CDR3 nucleotides: TGTGCCAGCAGCTTACTAGGGGAAGCTTTCTTT.

This chain connects TRBV3-1 (or the pseudogene TRBV3-2) to TRBJ2-7; possibly TRBD1 for D (6 bases). Germline loops: CDR1 LGHDT, CDR2 YNNKEL (reference sequence). The V and J ends lost 1 base and 7 bases respectively, with 8 bases between them. This CDR3 contains 12 residues. Written as DNA, the CDR3 is TGTGCCAGCAGCCAAGTCAGGGGAGAGCAGTACTTC. Its protein product is CASSQVRGEQYF.

In DNA, the CDR3 is TGTGCCAGCAGCTTAGTCGTAGGAGTCAATTCACCCCTCCACTTT. The encoded protein is CASSLVVGVNSPLHF. The chain is built from TRBV7-8 and TRBJ1-6; D is ambiguous. Germline V CDR1 and CDR2: SGHVS, FQNEAQ. Trimming left V 1 base short and J 7 bases short, with 11 bases between. The CDR3 extends over 15 amino acids.

The gene calls are TRBV9 and TRBJ2-2, with 11 bases matching TRBD2. Germline CDR1 SGDLS, CDR2 YYNGEE. J lost 6 bases, V lost 3 bases, and 10 bases had no gene match. The CDR3 sequence is 17 residues long. The CDR3 protein is CASSAGTSGSASGELFF. CDR3 coding DNA: TGTGCCAGCAGCGCGGGAACTAGCGGGAGTGCGTCCGGGGAGCTGTTTTTT.

The chain uses TRBV19 and TRBJ1-6; 7 bases are shared with TRBD1. J lost 9 bases, V lost 3 bases, and 5 bases had no gene match. Germline lookup yields CDR1 LNHDA and CDR2 SQIVND (reference sequence). CDR3 length: 14 residues. As DNA, the CDR3 is TGTGCCAGTAGTATGGGGACAGCTTCTTCACCCCTCCACTTT. Translation gives CASSMGTASSPLHF.

The genes are TRBV28 and TRBJ2-7; D is tentatively TRBD1 or TRBD2 (5 bases each). V shed 7 bases and J shed 3 bases, with 16 bases lying between them. The CDR3 loop spans 14 amino acids. Germline values: CDR1 MDHEN, CDR2 SYDVKM. The CDR3 nucleotides read TGTGCCAGCAATCTTGGGGGACCTAGCTACGAGCAGTACTTC. Translation: CASNLGGPSYEQYF.

The genes are TRBV18 and TRBJ1-1; 9 nucleotides line up with TRBD1. V lost 3 bases, J lost 6 bases, and 5 bases stayed unmatched. This CDR3 is built from 14 residues. Germline V gene lookup returns CDR1 KGHSH and CDR2 LQKENI. CDR3 amino acids: CASSPSDRGAEAFF. The CDR3 nucleotides are TGTGCCAGCTCACCCTCCGACAGGGGGGCTGAAGCTTTCTTT.

V is TRBV6-5 and J is TRBJ1-1; D is perhaps TRBD1 (6 bases). V gave up 6 bases and J gave up 4 bases, with 18 bases separating them. Germline V CDR1 and CDR2: MNHEY, SVGAGI. The CDR3 has 15 residues. CDR3 nucleotides: TGTGCCAGCAGCGCTACCAGGGGCTGGCGCACTGAAGCTTTCTTT. Translation: CASSATRGWRTEAFF.

The gene calls are TRBV7-2 and TRBJ2-7; 9 nucleotides match TRBD1. The ends lost 5 bases at V and 3 bases at J; junction bases unmatched: 11. Germline loops: CDR1 SGHTA, CDR2 FQGNSA. There are 16 residues in the CDR3. CDR3 DNA sequence: TGTGCCAGCAGCCCCAGACAGGGGGGGATCGGCTACGAGCAGTACTTC. Its translation: CASSPRQGGIGYEQYF.